Below are 22 T cell receptor beta chains sequenced from a single sample in a study of tumor-infiltrating lymphocytes in primary liver carcinoma. Total RNA (roughly 530 ng) served as template for TCR beta cDNA synthesis primed by a constant-region primer. Libraries of TCR beta came from three nested multiplex PCR rounds with slightly modified ARM-PCR. TRBV1-TRBV30 forward primers paired with a C-beta reverse primer were used in the first two PCR rounds, which ran roughly 9 cycles each. TCRdb re-derived calls from the multiplex PCR reads in MiXCR, one entry per CDR3 protein. The sample carries about 320,000 distinct CDR3 sequences, less than 75% recorded once. Out of unsorted whole blood came the blood RNA, and germline DNA was extracted as well. Material for sequencing was peripheral blood. The source is a man aged 40-49 years with primary liver carcinoma and hepatitis B virus infection.

This clonotype has only one observation. An end of the junction differs from the germline gene, which may be a read error. The chain combines TRBV11-2 with TRBJ1-3, with D uncertain. CDR3 length: 15 residues. The germline gives CDR1 SGHAT, CDR2 FQNNGV. CDR3 coding DNA: TGTGCCAGCAGCTTAGAGAGGATCTCTGGGAACACCATATATTTT. Protein sequence: CASSLERISGNTIYF.

The table lists this clonotype with a few counts. A much larger clonotype is one base distant, so this may be a read error. The chain has TRBV29-1 and TRBJ2-7; a weak D match, TRBD2 (5 bases). CDR1 is SQVTM, CDR2 ANQGSEA, per germline. V was clipped by 5 bases and J by 9 bases, with 14 bases between them. The CDR3 contains 11 residues. This CDR3 reads CSVTDGIGQYF. The CDR3 nucleotides are TGCAGCGTTACGGACGGGATTGGGCAGTACTTC.

This clonotype was found many times. The chain carries TRBV5-4 and TRBJ2-7, with 8 nucleotides matching TRBD2. There are 13 residues in the CDR3. Germline values: CDR1 SGHNT, CDR2 YYREEE (reference sequence). V shed 7 bases and J 6 bases; nucleotides not matched to a gene: 9. CDR3 nucleotides: TGTGCCAGCCACGGCCCTAGCGGGTTCGAGCAGTACTTC. Its protein product is CASHGPSGFEQYF.

As concerns this clonotype: This may stem from a read error, because a much larger clone lies one nucleotide away. The chain uses TRBV29-1 and TRBJ1-2; a possible D gene is TRBD1 (6 bases). Germline CDR1 SQVTM, CDR2 ANQGSEA. Trimming cost V 6 bases and J 3 bases, with 14 bases left between them. The CDR3 loop spans 13 amino acids. As DNA, the CDR3 is TGCAGCGTGGGGGGCACCGTAGACTATGGCTACACCTTC. Translating gives CSVGGTVDYGYTF.

This clonotype was counted ten times or more. The chain is built from TRBV10-2 and TRBJ2-7; D is ambiguous. CDR3 size: 15 residues. The ends were cut back, 5 bases at V and 5 bases at J, with 19 bases in the middle. CDR1 WSHSY and CDR2 SAAADI come from the germline V gene. CDR3 sequence reads: CASSPLGSEDDEQYF. The CDR3, as DNA: TGCGCCAGCAGTCCCCTGGGCAGCGAGGATGACGAGCAGTACTTC.

The sample holds one count of this clonotype. The junction departs from the called germline gene at one end, perhaps through a read error. The V and J genes are TRBV28 and TRBJ2-7; 9 nucleotides line up with TRBD2. In germline, CDR1 is MDHEN, CDR2 SYDVKM. This CDR3 has 14 amino acids. CDR3 sequence reads: CASNLGLAGVEQYF. The CDR3 DNA sequence: TGTGCCAGCAATTTAGGGTTAGCGGGAGTCGAGCAGTACTTC. The entire variable domain, with the rest obtained from reference TRBV28 and TRBJ2-7, is as follows: DVKVTQSSRYLVKRTGEKVFLECVQDMDHENMFWYRQDPGLGLRLIYFSYDVKMKEKGDIPEGYSVSREKKERFSLILESASTNQTSMYLCASNLGLAGVEQYFGPGTRLTVT.

This clonotype was observed a few times. The CDR3 spells CASSLGQGLGSGANVLTF. CDR3 nucleotide sequence: TGCGCCAGCAGCTTGGGACAGGGTTTAGGCTCTGGGGCCAACGTCCTGACTTTC. The rearrangement links TRBV5-1 to TRBJ2-6, with 7 nucleotides matching TRBD1. The J segment lost 0 bases and the V segment lost 0 bases, leaving 6 bases of the junction unmatched. The CDR3 runs to 18 residues. Germline CDR1 SGHRS, CDR2 YFSETQ.

On this clonotype: A read error may produce the germline difference seen at one junction end. The chain links TRBV11-2 to TRBJ2-3; 11 bases are a match to TRBD2. The V gene's germline CDR1 is SGHAT and CDR2 FQNNGV. The CDR3 consists of 16 residues. CDR3 protein: CASSLAGGSGPDTQYF. The CDR3 DNA reads as TGTGCCAGCAGTTTAGCGGGAGGGAGCGGCCCAGATACGCAGTATTTT. The full variable domain, its missing parts supplied by reference TRBV11-2 and TRBJ2-3, is EAGVAQSPRYKIIEKRQSVAFWCNPISGHATLYWYQQILGQGPKLLIQFQNNGVVDDSQLPKDRFSAERLKGVDSTLKIQPAKLEDSAVYLCASSLAGGSGPDTQYFGPGTRLTVL.

This clonotype was seen at least ten times. The CDR3 nucleotides are TGCAGCGTTGGCGGGGCCAACACCGGGGAGCTGTTTTTT. Translating gives CSVGGANTGELFF. The chain links TRBV29-1 to TRBJ2-2, with D possibly being TRBD2 (6 bases). CDR1 and CDR2 (germline): SQVTM, ANQGSEA. V dropped 4 bases and J dropped 2 bases, with 8 bases sitting between them. This CDR3 region has 13 residues.

Notes on this clonotype: One base away lies a much larger clone, so this may be a sequencing read error. The CDR3 coding sequence is TGTGCCATCAGTAAGGACTCTGGGGCCAACGTCCTGACTTTC. As protein: CAISKDSGANVLTF. This chain links TRBV10-3 with TRBJ2-6; D is ambiguous. CDR1 and CDR2 (germline): ENHRY, SYGVKD. V lost 5 bases and J 0 bases, leaving 5 bases between the germline ends. The CDR3 totals 14 residues.

A note on this clonotype: Germline is not matched at one junction end, which may reflect a read error. J is TRBJ2-2 and V is TRBV11-2, with 7 bases lining up with TRBD2. Looked up from germline, CDR1 is SGHAT and CDR2 is FQNNGV. The CDR3 is 15 amino acids. This CDR3 reads CASNLGLVDTGELFF. The CDR3 DNA sequence: TGTGCCAGCAACTTAGGACTAGTGGACACCGGGGAGCTGTTTTTT.

This clonotype came up once. A much larger clone is a single base away; this may be a read error. The chain employs TRBV12-3 or TRBV12-4 and TRBJ2-2, with 7 positions matching TRBD1. This CDR3 has 15 amino acids. V trimming: 4 bases; J trimming: 1 base; junction bases outside the gene matches: 3. The CDR3 here is CASSWDSGNTGELFF. Here the CDR3 DNA reads TGTGCCAGCAGTTGGGACAGTGGGAACACCGGGGAGCTGTTTTTT.

This clonotype was seen ten or more times. The chain links TRBV6-5 to TRBJ2-7; 11 bases match TRBD1. With V trimmed by 0 bases and J by 0 bases, 1 base remained unmatched. Germline values: CDR1 MNHEY, CDR2 SVGAGI. The CDR3 spans 16 residues. The CDR3 bases are TGTGCCAGCAGTTACTCCGGGACAGGGGGCTCCTACGAGCAGTACTTC. This sequence encodes CASSYSGTGGSYEQYF.

Comments on this clonotype: A much more abundant neighbour one base away suggests this may be a read error. The gene calls are TRBV12-5 and TRBJ2-6, with D hard to call. Trimming pared 1 base from V and 0 bases from J, leaving 4 bases between. CDR3 length equals 15 residues. Germline values: CDR1 LGHNT, CDR2 FRNRAP. CDR3 amino acids: CASGLGNSGANVLTF. In DNA, the CDR3 is TGTGCTAGTGGTTTGGGGAACTCTGGGGCCAACGTCCTGACTTTC.

A note on this clonotype: This may arise from a read error, as a much more abundant clone is one base away. The rearrangement joins TRBV4-2 to TRBJ1-1, with TRBD1 matching over 7 bases. V shed 2 bases and J 4 bases; nucleotides not matched to a gene: 7. CDR1 and CDR2 from the germline V gene are LGHNA and YNFKEQ. There are 15 residues in the CDR3. In DNA form, the CDR3 reads TGTGCCAGCAGCCAACGACAGGGCCGAGGCACTGAAGCTTTCTTT. It encodes CASSQRQGRGTEAFF.

This clonotype was found a few times. J is TRBJ1-5 and V is TRBV4-3; the match to TRBD1 covers 11 bases. Germline V gene sequence: CDR1 LGHNA, CDR2 YSLEER. The V gene end was trimmed by 0 bases and the J gene end by 7 bases; junction bases not matched to a gene: 11. The CDR3 spans 18 residues. The CDR3 sequence: CASSQDPSGTGGNQPQHF. DNA of the CDR3: TGCGCCAGCAGCCAAGATCCGTCCGGGACAGGGGGAAACCAGCCCCAGCATTTT.

This clonotype was seen at least ten times. The chain uses TRBV6-5 and TRBJ2-3; 7 nucleotides agree with TRBD2. This CDR3 has 13 residues. The trim removed 2 bases at V and 5 bases at J, leaving 1 base unmatched. The germline gives CDR1 MNHEY, CDR2 SVGAGI. CDR3 coding DNA: TGTGCCAGCAGTTACGCGGGGGAAGATACGCAGTATTTT. Translated: CASSYAGEDTQYF.

A word on this clonotype: Possible read error: a much larger clone is one base away. This sequence joins TRBV6-2 or TRBV6-3 and TRBJ1-5, with a weak D call TRBD1 (5 bases). This CDR3 has 18 amino acids. CDR1 MNHEY and CDR2 SVGEGT come from the germline V gene. The CDR3 loop is CASSYWGTDDYSNLPQHF. In DNA, the CDR3 is TGTGCCAGCAGTTACTGGGGGACGGATGATTATAGCAATCTGCCCCAGCATTTT.

The genes are TRBV6-1 and TRBJ1-2; D gene uncertain. Germline CDR1 MNHNS, CDR2 SASEGT. CDR3 length: 14 residues. The CDR3 DNA reads as TGTACCACCAGTGAAAGGCCAGCCGTCTATGGCTACACCTTC. Translated: CTTSERPAVYGYTF.

A single count supports this clonotype. A much larger clone differs by one base, so this may be a read error. This chain connects TRBV12-3 or TRBV12-4 to TRBJ2-3; D remains unclear. The CDR3 runs 14 residues. V was trimmed by 4 bases and J by 5 bases, leaving 13 bases between them. CDR3: CASSSTGGGDTQYF. For the CDR3, the DNA is TGTGCCAGCAGTTCAACTGGCGGCGGAGATACGCAGTATTTT.

For this clonotype: At one end the junction does not follow the germline gene, possibly because of a read error. The chain has TRBV5-5 and TRBJ2-6; 9 nucleotides line up with TRBD1. Germline CDR1 is SGHKS and CDR2 is YYEKEE (reference sequence). CDR3 length: 18 residues. This CDR3 is CASSLVTGGYSGVNVLTF. The DNA of the CDR3 is TGTGCCAGCAGCTTGGTTACAGGGGGCTACTCTGGGGTCAACGTCCTGACTTTC.

Worth noting for this clonotype: Relative to the germline gene, one junction end is altered; a read error may explain this. The V and J genes are TRBV10-3 and TRBJ2-3; a weak D match, TRBD1 (7 bases). In germline, CDR1 is ENHRY, CDR2 SYGVKD. This CDR3 contains 16 residues. DNA for the CDR3: TGTGCCACCAGTGACAAGGACAGGAGGGGCACAGATACGCAGTATTTT. This sequence encodes CATSDKDRRGTDTQYF.